This T cell receptor beta chain stems from a study of blood T cells in healthy people across ages. Only a few counts were recorded for this clonotype. For the second PCR, which ran for 7 to 11 cycles, a sample-barcoded 5' primer and a J-beta primer mix were used. TCRdb re-derived calls from the 5' RACE reads in MiXCR, one entry per CDR3 protein. The sample lists more than 900,000 distinct CDR3 sequences; approximately 25% were seen once. CDR3 length: 14 residues. Germline lookup yields CDR1 SGHTA and CDR2 FQGTGA. Trimming removed 0 bases at V and 6 bases at J, with 10 bases between. The data were also submitted as part of a second study, on T cells of mothers and their children.

Sequencing was performed on blood. The rearrangement uses TRBV7-3 and TRBJ2-3; no clear D gene. The sequence derives from a girl aged 2 to 9 in good health. This CDR3 reads CASSLTGPGDTQYF. In DNA form, the CDR3 reads TGTGCCAGCAGCTTAACGGGCCCCGGGGATACGCAGTATTTT.